This T cell receptor beta chain appears in the sequencing data of a study of graft-versus-host responses after intestinal transplantation. General study results and limits: Peak GvH clone levels in circulation were associated with early post-transplant HvG declines.

Comment on this clone: The antigen is not known.

The germline V gene has CDR1 KGHSH and CDR2 LQKENI. Germline trimming cut 2 bases from V and 5 bases from J; bases unmatched to any gene: 3. The CDR3 loop spans 14 amino acids. The assay was immunoSEQ multiplex PCR, and TCRdb's table has in-frame clones only and misses some. The data hold tens of thousands of clones, with about 90% observed a single time. The sample consisted of PBMCs, taken almost 120 days after intestinal transplantation. The rearrangement links TRBV18 to TRBJ2-3; 8 positions agree with TRBD1. The TCR sequence derives from a human patient who received an intestinal transplant, so some T cells may come from the graft donor. CDR3: CASSPAGGGDTQYF. CDR3 nucleotide sequence: TGTGCCAGCTCACCAGCAGGGGGCGGAGATACGCAGTATTTT.